This TCR beta chain was retrieved from a study of CD8 T cells in Susac syndrome. With respect to this clonotype: What it recognizes is unknown.

Blood CD8+ and CD4+ T cells underwent high-throughput TCR beta sequencing. Both CD4+ and CD8+ T cells were negatively isolated, and TEMRA cells underwent FACS enrichment. Reverse transcription of roughly 0.5 to 1 ug RNA was carried out with random hexamers. The TCR beta CDR3 was amplified by immunoSEQ multiplex PCR across 54 Vbeta, 13 Jbeta. TCRdb reprocessed the immunoSEQ multiplex PCR reads with MiXCR, giving one entry per CDR3 protein. The table has approximately 120,000 distinct CDR3 sequences, 90% to 95% seen once. Overall study findings and caveats: In its TCR sequencing and HLA analysis, the study acknowledged that the number of individuals was relatively small.

The CDR3 contains 11 residues. Deletions cut 2 bases from V and 8 bases from J, with 4 bases between. From germline, CDR1 is MNHNS and CDR2 SASEGT. The chain uses TRBV6-1 and TRBJ2-4; D unclear. The sequencing sample was made of CD4+ T cells from PBMCs. The receptor was derived from a human donor in good health. The CDR3 DNA sequence: TGTGCCAGCAGTGAAAAGTACATTCAGTACTTC. Residues: CASSEKYIQYF.